Each of the 8 T cell receptor beta chains below was sequenced from the same sample in a study of T cells in Graves' hyperthyroidism and ophthalmopathy (dated by TCRdb to about 2019). The protocol used for the library was multiplex PCR. The listed sequencing device is Illumina HiSeq 2000. Amplification of TCR beta CDR3 regions was carried out from RNA transcripts. The first round of RT-PCR for the TCR CDR3 was performed with the HTBI primer set and the Qiagen OneStep RT-PCR kit. The public reads were quality trimmed at Q25 with fastp and then assembled into clones with MiXCR by TCRdb, keeping productive beta chains. Every distinct CDR3 protein forms one entry, paired with its most common genes and DNA. Recorded for this sample are over 400,000 distinct CDR3 sequences; under 25% of them occurred a single time. Jointly, the top ten make up 45% to 55% of the sample. The material sequenced was blood. The receptor set was obtained from a woman in her seventies with Graves' ophthalmopathy.

The chain couples TRBV29-1 to TRBJ2-1, with TRBD1 matching over 7 bases. The CDR3 extends over 21 amino acids. Germline V gives CDR1 SQVTM, CDR2 ANQGSEA. J was trimmed by 8 bases and V by 6 bases; bases with no gene match: 34. The CDR3 coding sequence is TGCAGCGTAACCAATTACCAGGACAGGATGGGCCTGAATCCAGCGCGCTATGAGCAGTTCTTC. It codes for CSVTNYQDRMGLNPARYEQFF.

V is TRBV5-1 and J is TRBJ2-7; TRBD2 matches 7 bases. The CDR3 is 14 residues long. Germline V gene lookup returns CDR1 SGHRS and CDR2 YFSETQ. J was trimmed by 6 bases and V by 6 bases; bases with no gene match: 12. CDR3 loop: CASKIPGRAREQYF. CDR3 sequence (DNA): TGCGCCAGCAAAATCCCTGGGAGGGCCCGCGAGCAGTACTTC.

The V gene is TRBV19, the J gene TRBJ1-1, with TRBD1 identical over 9 bases. The CDR3 is 15 residues long. Germline V lookup: CDR1 LNHDA, CDR2 SQIVND (reference sequence). V lost 7 bases and J lost 0; bases outside the gene matches: 6. As DNA, the CDR3 is TGTGCCAGTAATGCTGGGGACAGGGTGAACACTGAAGCTTTCTTT. This sequence encodes CASNAGDRVNTEAFF.

This clonotype was seen a few times. The chain's CDR3 is CASSPGTGGPYEQYF. DNA for the CDR3: TGTGCCAGCAGTCCTGGGACCGGGGGGCCCTACGAGCAGTACTTC. V is TRBV12-3 or TRBV12-4 and J is TRBJ2-7; D is perhaps TRBD2 (7 bases). The CDR3 covers 15 residues. With 5 bases removed from V and 2 bases from J, the gap between germline ends came to 16 bases.

This clonotype was seen only a few times. The rearrangement uses TRBV19 and TRBJ1-4; 12 positions match TRBD1. With V trimmed by 8 bases and J by 7 bases, 11 bases remained unmatched. The CDR3 extends over 16 amino acids. Germline V gene data show CDR1 as LNHDA and CDR2 as SQIVND (reference sequence). In DNA form, the CDR3 reads TGTGCCAGTTCTCCGGGACAGGGGGCGCCGGTTGAAAAACTGTTTTTT. Translated, it gives CASSPGQGAPVEKLFF.

In the case of this clonotype: The junction differs from germline at one of its ends, possibly a read error. The gene calls are TRBV10-3 and TRBJ2-5; D possibly corresponds to TRBD2 (5 bases). CDR3 length: 13 residues. Germline CDR1 is ENHRY and CDR2 is SYGVKD. Written as DNA, the CDR3 is TGTGCCATCAGTGAGTCGAGGGAAGAGATCCAGTACTTC. Amino acid sequence: CAISESREEIQYF.

This clonotype has a count of ten or more. The CDR3 bases are TGTGCCAGCAGTTTAGTAAATGGACCCGGCCACACTGAAGCTTTCTTT. Translation: CASSLVNGPGHTEAFF. This rearrangement joins TRBV28 to TRBJ1-1; D ambiguous. Trimming removed 2 bases from V and 3 bases from J, with 16 bases in between. Per the germline V gene, CDR1 is MDHEN and CDR2 is SYDVKM. This CDR3 region has 16 residues.

This clonotype came up many times. V usage is TRBV11-2 and J usage is TRBJ2-3; D is ambiguous. The CDR3 has 14 residues. The ends were cut back, 0 bases at V and 8 bases at J, with 12 bases in the middle. Looked up from germline, CDR1 is SGHAT and CDR2 is FQNNGV. CDR3: CASSLEPTRATQYF. CDR3 in DNA: TGTGCCAGCAGCTTAGAACCTACCCGAGCTACGCAGTATTTT. The full variable domain, in which reference TRBV11-2 and TRBJ2-3 provide the parts outside the CDR3, is EAGVAQSPRYKIIEKRQSVAFWCNPISGHATLYWYQQILGQGPKLLIQFQNNGVVDDSQLPKDRFSAERLKGVDSTLKIQPAKLEDSAVYLCASSLEPTRATQYFGPGTRLTVL.